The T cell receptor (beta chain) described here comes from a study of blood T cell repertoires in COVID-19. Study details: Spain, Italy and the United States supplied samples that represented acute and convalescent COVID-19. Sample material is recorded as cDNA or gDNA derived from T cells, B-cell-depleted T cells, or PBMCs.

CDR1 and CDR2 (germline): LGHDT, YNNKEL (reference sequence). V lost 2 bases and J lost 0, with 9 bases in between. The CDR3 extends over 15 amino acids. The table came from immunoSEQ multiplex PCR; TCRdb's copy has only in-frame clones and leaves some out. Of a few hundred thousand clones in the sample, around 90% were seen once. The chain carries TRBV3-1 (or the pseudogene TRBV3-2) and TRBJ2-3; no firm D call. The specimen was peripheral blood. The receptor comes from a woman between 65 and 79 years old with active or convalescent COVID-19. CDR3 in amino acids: CASSQYRSSTDTQYF. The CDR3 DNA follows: TGTGCCAGCAGCCAATATCGGTCTAGCACAGATACGCAGTATTTT.